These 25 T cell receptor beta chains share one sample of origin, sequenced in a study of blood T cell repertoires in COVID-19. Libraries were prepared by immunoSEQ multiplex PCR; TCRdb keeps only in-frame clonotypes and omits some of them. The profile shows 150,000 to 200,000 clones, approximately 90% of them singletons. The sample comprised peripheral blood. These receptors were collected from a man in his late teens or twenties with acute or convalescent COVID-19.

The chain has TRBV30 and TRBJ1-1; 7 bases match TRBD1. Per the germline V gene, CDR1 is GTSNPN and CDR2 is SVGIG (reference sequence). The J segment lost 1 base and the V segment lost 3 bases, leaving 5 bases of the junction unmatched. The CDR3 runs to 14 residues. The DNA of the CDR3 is TGTGCCTGGAGGTTGGGACAGACGAACACTGAAGCTTTCTTT. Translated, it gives CAWRLGQTNTEAFF.

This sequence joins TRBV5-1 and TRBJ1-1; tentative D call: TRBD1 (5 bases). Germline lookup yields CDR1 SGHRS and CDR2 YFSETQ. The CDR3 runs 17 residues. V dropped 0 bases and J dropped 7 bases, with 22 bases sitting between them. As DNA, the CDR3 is TGCGCCAGCAGCTTGGAACACGGGGGGAGCACCCTCTTTGAAGCTTTCTTT. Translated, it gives CASSLEHGGSTLFEAFF.

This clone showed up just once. The CDR3 DNA reads as TGTGCCAGCAGTGAAGCTTGGAGCTATGGCTACACCTTC. This gives the protein CASSEAWSYGYTF. The rearrangement uses TRBV2 and TRBJ1-2; no firm D call. This CDR3 has 13 residues. Trimming took off 0 bases at V and 4 bases at J, with 6 bases between the two ends. The V gene's germline CDR1 is SNHLY and CDR2 FYNNEI.

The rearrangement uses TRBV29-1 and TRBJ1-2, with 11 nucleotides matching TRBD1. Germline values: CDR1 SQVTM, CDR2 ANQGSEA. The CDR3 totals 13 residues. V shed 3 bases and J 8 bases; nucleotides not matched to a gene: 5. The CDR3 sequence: CSVDRTGGAGYTF. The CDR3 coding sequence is TGCAGCGTTGACAGGACAGGGGGCGCCGGCTACACCTTC.

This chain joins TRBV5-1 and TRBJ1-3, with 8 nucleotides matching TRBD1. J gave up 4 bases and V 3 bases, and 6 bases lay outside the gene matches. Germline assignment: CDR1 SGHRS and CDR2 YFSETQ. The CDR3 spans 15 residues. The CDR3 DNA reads TGCGCCAGCAGCTCTCAGGGGGCGCGGGGAAACACCATATATTTT. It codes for CASSSQGARGNTIYF.

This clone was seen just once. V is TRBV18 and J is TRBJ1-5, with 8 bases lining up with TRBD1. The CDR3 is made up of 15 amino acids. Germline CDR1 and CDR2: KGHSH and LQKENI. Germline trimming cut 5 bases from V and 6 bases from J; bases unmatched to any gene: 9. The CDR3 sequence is CASSSRTGSGQPQHF. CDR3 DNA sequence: TGTGCCAGCTCATCAAGGACAGGGAGCGGTCAGCCCCAGCATTTT.

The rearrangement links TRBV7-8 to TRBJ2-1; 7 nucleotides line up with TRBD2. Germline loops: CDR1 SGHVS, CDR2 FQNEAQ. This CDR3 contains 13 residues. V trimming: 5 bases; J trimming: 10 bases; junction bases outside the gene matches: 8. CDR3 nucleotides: TGTGCCAGCAGCCCAGACGGGACTACCGAGCAGTTCTTC. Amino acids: CASSPDGTTEQFF.

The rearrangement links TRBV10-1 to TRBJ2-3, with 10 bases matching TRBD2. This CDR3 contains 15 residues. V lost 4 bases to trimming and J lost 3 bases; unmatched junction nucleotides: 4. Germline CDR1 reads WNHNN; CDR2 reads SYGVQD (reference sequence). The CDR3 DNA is TGCGCCAGCAGTGGAAGCGGGGGGGTAACAGATACGCAGTATTTT. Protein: CASSGSGGVTDTQYF.

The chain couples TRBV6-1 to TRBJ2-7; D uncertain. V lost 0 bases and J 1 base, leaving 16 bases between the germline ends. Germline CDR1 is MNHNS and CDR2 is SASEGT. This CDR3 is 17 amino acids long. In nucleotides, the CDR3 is TGTGCCAGCAGTGAAGCGTTAAAAACATCCTTATCCTACGAGCAGTACTTC. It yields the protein CASSEALKTSLSYEQYF.

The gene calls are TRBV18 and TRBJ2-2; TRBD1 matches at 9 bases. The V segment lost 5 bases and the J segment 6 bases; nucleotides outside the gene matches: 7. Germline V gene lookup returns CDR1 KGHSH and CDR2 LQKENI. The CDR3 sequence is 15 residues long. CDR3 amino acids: CASSWDRDFSGELFF. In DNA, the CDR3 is TGTGCCAGCTCATGGGACAGGGATTTTTCCGGGGAGCTGTTTTTT.

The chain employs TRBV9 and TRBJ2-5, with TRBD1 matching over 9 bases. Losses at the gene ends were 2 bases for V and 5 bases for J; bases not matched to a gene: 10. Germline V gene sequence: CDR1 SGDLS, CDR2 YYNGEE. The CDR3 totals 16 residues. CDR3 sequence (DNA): TGTGCCAGCAGCGTTGCCCGGGACAGGGTAGACGAGACCCAGTACTTC. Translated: CASSVARDRVDETQYF.

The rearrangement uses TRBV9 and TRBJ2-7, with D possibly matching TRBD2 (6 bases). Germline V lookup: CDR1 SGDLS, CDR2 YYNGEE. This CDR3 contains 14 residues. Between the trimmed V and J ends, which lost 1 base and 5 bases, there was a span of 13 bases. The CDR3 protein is CASSVWDGGHEQYF. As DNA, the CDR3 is TGTGCCAGCAGCGTATGGGACGGGGGACACGAGCAGTACTTC.

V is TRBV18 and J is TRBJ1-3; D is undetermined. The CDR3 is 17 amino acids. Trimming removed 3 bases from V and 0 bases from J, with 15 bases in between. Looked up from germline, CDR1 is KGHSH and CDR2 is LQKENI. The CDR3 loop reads CASSPPHQTGSGNTIYF. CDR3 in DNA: TGTGCCAGCTCACCTCCCCATCAAACCGGCTCTGGAAACACCATATATTTT.

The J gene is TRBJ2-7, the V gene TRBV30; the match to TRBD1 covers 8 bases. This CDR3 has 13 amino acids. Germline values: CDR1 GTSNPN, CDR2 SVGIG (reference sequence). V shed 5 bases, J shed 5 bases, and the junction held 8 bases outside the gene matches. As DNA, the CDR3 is TGTGCCTGGGACAGGGGAAGGGAAGACGAGCAGTACTTC. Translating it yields CAWDRGREDEQYF.

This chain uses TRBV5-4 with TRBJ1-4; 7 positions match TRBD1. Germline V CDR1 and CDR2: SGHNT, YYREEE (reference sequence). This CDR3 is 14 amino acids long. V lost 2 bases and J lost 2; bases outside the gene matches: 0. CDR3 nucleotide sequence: TGTGCCAGCAGCTTACAGGGGACTAATGAAAAACTGTTTTTT. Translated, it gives CASSLQGTNEKLFF.

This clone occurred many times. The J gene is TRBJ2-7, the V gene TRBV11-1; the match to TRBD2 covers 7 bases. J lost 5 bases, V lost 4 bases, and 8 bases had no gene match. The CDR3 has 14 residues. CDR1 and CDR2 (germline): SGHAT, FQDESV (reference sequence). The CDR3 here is CASSWGTNQHEQYF. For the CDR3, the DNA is TGTGCCAGCAGCTGGGGGACTAATCAACACGAGCAGTACTTC. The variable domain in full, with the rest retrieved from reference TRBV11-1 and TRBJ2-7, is EAEVAQSPRYKITEKSQAVAFWCDPISGHATLYWYRQILGQGPELLVQFQDESVVDDSQLPKDRFSAERLKGVDSTLKIQPAELGDSAMYLCASSWGTNQHEQYFGPGTRLTVT.

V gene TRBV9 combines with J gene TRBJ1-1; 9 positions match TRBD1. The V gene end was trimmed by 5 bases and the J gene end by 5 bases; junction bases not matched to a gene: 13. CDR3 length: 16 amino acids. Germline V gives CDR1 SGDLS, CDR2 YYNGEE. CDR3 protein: CASSGGRGTGRTEAFF. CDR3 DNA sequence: TGTGCCAGCAGTGGTGGGAGAGGGACAGGGAGAACTGAAGCTTTCTTT. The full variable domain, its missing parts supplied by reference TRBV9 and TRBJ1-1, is DSGVTQTPKHLITATGQRVTLRCSPRSGDLSVYWYQQSLDQGLQFLIQYYNGEERAKGNILERFSAQQFPDLHSELNLSSLELGDSALYFCASSGGRGTGRTEAFFGQGTRLTVV.

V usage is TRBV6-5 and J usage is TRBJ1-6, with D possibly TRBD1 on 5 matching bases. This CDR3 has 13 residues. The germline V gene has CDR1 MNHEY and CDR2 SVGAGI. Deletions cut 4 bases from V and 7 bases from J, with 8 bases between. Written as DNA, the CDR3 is TGTGCCAGCAGTTGGGGCAGAAATTCACCCCTCCACTTT. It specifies CASSWGRNSPLHF.

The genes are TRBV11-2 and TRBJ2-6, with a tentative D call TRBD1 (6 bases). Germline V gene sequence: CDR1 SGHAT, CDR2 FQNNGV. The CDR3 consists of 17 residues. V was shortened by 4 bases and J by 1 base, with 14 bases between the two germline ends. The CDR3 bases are TGTGCCAGCAGCTCGGACAGAGCTAGGTCTGGGGCCAACGTCCTGACTTTC. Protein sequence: CASSSDRARSGANVLTF.

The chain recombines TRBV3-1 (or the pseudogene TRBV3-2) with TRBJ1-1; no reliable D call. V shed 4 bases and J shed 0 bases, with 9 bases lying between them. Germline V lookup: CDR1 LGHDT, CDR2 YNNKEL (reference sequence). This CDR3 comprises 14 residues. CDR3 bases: TGTGCCAGCAGCCCATATGAGGTGAACACTGAAGCTTTCTTT. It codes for CASSPYEVNTEAFF.

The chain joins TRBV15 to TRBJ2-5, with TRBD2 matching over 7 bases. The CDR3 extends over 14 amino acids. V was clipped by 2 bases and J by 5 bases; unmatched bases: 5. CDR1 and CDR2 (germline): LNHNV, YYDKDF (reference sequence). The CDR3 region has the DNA TGTGCCACCAGCAGAAAAGCGGGGCTGGAGACCCAGTACTTC. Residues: CATSRKAGLETQYF. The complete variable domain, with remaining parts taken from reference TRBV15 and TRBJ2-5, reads DAMVIQNPRYQVTQFGKPVTLSCSQTLNHNVMYWYQQKSSQAPKLLFHYYDKDFNNEADTPDNFQSRRPNTSFCFLDIRSPGLGDTAMYLCATSRKAGLETQYFGPGTRLLVL.

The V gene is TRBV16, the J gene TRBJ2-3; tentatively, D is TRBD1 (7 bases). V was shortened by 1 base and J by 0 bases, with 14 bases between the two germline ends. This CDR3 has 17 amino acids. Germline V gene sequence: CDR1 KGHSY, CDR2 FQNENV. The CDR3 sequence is CASSQLGQGGSTDTQYF. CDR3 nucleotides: TGTGCCAGCAGCCAATTGGGCCAGGGGGGAAGCACAGATACGCAGTATTTT.

The CDR3 DNA reads TGTGCCAGCAGTCCCCCGGACAGGGGGCTGTCTCTAATCGGCTACACCTTC. Residues: CASSPPDRGLSLIGYTF. The chain links TRBV6-6 to TRBJ1-2, with TRBD1 matching over 11 bases. Germline values: CDR1 MNHNY, CDR2 SVGAGI (reference sequence). Trimming took 5 bases from V and 8 from J; bases not matched to a gene: 16. This CDR3 spans 17 amino acids.

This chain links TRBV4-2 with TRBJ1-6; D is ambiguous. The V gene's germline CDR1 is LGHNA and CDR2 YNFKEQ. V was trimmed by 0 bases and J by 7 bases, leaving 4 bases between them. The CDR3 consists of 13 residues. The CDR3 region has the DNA TGTGCCAGCAGCCAAGATACAAATTCACCCCTCCACTTT. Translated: CASSQDTNSPLHF.

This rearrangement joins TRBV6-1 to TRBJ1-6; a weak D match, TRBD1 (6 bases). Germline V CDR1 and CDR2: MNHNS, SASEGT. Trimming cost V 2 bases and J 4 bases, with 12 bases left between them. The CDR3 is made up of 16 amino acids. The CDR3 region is CASSESWDTYNSPLHF. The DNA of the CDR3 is TGTGCCAGCAGTGAAAGTTGGGACACGTATAATTCACCCCTCCACTTT.